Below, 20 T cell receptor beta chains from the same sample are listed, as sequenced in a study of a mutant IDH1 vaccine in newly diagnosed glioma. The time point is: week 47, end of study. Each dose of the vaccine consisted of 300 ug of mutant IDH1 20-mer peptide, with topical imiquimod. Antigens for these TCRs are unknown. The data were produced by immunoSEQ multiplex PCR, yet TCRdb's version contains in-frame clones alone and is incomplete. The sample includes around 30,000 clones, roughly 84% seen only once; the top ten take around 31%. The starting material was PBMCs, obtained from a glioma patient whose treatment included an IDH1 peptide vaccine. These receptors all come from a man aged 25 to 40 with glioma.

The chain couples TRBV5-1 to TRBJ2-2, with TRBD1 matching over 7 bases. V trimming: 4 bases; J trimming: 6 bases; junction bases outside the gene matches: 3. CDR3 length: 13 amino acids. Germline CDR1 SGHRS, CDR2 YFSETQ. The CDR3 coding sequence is TGCGCCAGCAGCCCCCAGGGGGCCGGGGAGCTGTTTTTT. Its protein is CASSPQGAGELFF.

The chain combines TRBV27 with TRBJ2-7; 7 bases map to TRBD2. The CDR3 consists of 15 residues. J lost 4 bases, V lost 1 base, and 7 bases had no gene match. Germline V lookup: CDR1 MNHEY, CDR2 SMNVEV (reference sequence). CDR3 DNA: TGTGCCAGCAGTTTATGGGCGGGAGCGGTATACGAGCAGTACTTC. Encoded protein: CASSLWAGAVYEQYF.

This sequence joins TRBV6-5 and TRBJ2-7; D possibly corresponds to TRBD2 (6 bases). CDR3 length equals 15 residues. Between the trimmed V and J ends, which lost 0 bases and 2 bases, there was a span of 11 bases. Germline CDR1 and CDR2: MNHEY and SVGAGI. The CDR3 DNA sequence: TGTGCCAGCAGTTACTCGCCGGGGGTCGCCTACGAGCAGTACTTC. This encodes CASSYSPGVAYEQYF.

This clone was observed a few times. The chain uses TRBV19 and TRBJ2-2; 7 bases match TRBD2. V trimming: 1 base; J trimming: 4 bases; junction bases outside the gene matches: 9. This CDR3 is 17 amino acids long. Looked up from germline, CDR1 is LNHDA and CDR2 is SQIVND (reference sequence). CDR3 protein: CASSIAGGGVGTGELFF. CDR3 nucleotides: TGTGCCAGTAGTATAGCAGGCGGGGGAGTTGGCACCGGGGAGCTGTTTTTT. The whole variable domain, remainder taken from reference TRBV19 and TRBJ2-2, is DGGITQSPKYLFRKEGQNVTLSCEQNLNHDAMYWYRQDPGQGLRLIYYSQIVNDFQKGDIAEGYSVSREKKESFPLTVTSAQKNPTAFYLCASSIAGGGVGTGELFFGEGSRLTVL.

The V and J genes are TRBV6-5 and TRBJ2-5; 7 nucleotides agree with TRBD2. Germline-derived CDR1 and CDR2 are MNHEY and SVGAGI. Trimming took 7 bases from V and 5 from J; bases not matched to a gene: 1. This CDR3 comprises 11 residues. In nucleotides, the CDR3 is TGTGCCAGCATGCGGGGGGAGACCCAGTACTTC. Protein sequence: CASMRGETQYF.

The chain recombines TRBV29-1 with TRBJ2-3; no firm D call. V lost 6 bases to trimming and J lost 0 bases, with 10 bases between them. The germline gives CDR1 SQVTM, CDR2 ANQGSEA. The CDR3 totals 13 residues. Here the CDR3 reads CSVVGISTDTQYF. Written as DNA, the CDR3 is TGCAGCGTAGTGGGCATAAGCACAGATACGCAGTATTTT.

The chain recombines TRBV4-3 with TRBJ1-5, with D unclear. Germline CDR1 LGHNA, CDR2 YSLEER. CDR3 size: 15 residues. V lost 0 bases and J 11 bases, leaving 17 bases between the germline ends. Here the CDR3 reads CASSQELEQTSAQHF. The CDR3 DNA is TGCGCCAGCAGCCAAGAGTTGGAACAGACGTCAGCCCAGCATTTT.

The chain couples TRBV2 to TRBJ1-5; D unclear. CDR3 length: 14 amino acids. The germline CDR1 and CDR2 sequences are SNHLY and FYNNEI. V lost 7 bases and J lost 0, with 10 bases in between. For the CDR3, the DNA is TGTGCCAGCACAAAAATGAATAGCAATCAGCCCCAGCATTTT. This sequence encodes CASTKMNSNQPQHF.

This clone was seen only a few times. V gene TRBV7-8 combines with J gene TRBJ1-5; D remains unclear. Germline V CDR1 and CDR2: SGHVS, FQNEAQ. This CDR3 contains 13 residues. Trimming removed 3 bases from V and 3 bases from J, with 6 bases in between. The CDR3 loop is CASSFRLNQPQHF. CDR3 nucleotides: TGTGCCAGCAGCTTCAGACTCAATCAGCCCCAGCATTTT.

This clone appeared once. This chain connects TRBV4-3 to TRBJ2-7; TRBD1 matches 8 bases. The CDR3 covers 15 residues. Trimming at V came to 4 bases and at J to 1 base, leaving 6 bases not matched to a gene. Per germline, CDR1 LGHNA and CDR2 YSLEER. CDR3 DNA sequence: TGCGCCAGCAGCCCAGCCGGGACAGGATCCTACGAGCAGTACTTC. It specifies CASSPAGTGSYEQYF.

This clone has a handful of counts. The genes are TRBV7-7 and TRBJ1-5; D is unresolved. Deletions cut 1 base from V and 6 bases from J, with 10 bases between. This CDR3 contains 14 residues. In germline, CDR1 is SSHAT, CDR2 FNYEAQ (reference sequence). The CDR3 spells CASSLVTDTQPQHF. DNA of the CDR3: TGTGCCAGCAGCTTAGTCACAGATACTCAGCCCCAGCATTTT.

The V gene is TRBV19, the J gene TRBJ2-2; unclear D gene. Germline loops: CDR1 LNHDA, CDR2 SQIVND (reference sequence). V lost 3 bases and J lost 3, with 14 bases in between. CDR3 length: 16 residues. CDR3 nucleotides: TGTGCCAGTAGTATGAGTCAGAGAATTGACACCGGGGAGCTGTTTTTT. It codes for CASSMSQRIDTGELFF.

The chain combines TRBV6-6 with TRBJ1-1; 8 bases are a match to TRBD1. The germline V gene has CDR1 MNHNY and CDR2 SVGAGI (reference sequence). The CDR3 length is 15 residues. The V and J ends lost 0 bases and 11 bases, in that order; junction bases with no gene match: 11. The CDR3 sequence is CASSYSGTGDLRAFF. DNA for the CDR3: TGTGCCAGCAGTTACTCAGGGACAGGAGATTTAAGGGCTTTCTTT.

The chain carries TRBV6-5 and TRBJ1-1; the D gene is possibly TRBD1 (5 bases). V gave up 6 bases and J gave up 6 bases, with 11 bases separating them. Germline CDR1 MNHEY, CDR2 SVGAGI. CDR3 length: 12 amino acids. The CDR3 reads CASSPPGAEAFF. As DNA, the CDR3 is TGTGCCAGCAGCCCCCCGGGGGCTGAAGCTTTCTTT.

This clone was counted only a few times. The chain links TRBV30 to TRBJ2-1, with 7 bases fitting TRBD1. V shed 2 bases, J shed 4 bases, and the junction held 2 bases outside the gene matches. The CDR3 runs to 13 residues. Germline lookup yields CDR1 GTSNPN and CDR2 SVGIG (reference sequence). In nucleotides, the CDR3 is TGTGCCTGGAGTAGGGGGCCATACAATGAGCAGTTCTTC. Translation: CAWSRGPYNEQFF.

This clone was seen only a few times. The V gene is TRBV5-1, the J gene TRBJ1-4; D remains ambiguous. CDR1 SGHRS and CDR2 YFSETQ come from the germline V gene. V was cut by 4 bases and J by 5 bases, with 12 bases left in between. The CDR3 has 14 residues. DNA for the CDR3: TGCGCCAGCAGCCCGGACGGACCGAATGAAAAACTGTTTTTT. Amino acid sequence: CASSPDGPNEKLFF.

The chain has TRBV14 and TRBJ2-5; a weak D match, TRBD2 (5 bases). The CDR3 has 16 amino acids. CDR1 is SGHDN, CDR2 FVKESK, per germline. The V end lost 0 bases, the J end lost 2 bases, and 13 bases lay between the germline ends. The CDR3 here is CASSQDHGNVQETQYF. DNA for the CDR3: TGTGCCAGCAGCCAAGACCACGGGAATGTTCAAGAGACCCAGTACTTC.

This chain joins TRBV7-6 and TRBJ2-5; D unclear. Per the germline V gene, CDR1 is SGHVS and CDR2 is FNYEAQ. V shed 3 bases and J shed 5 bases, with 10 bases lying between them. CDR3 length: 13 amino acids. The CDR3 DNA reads TGTGCCAGCAGCTTTCATCTGGAGGAGACCCAGTACTTC. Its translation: CASSFHLEETQYF. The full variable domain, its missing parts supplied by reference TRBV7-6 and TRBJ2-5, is GAGVSQSPRYKVTKRGQDVALRCDPISGHVSLYWYRQALGQGPEFLTYFNYEAQQDKSGLPNDRFSAERPEGSISTLTIQRTEQRDSAMYRCASSFHLEETQYFGPGTRLLVL.

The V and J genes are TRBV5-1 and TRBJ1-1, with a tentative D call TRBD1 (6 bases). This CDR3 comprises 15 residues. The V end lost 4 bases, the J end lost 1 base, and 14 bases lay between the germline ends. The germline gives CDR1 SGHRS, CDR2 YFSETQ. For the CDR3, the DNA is TGCGCCAGCAGCACGGGGACATTGGGGAACACTGAAGCTTTCTTT. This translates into CASSTGTLGNTEAFF.

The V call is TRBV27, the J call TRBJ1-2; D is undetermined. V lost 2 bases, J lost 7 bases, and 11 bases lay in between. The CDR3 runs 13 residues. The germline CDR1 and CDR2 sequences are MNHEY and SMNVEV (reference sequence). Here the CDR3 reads CASSLIVGSGYTF. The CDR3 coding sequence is TGTGCCAGCAGTTTAATAGTAGGGAGTGGCTACACCTTC.